The 24 T cell receptor beta chains listed next were all sequenced from one sample in a study of fetal regulatory T cell absence and autoimmunity. The method was immunoSEQ multiplex PCR; TCRdb's version includes in-frame clones alone and lacks a portion of them. This table holds 95,000 or so clones, more than 70% found once. The sample taken for sequencing was pancreas tissue. These receptors all stem from a male donor with IPEX syndrome.

V gene TRBV20-1 combines with J gene TRBJ2-5, with D possibly TRBD2 on 5 matching bases. This CDR3 region has 11 residues. V was clipped by 3 bases and J by 5 bases, with 7 bases between them. Germline CDR1 and CDR2: DFQATT and SNEGSKA (reference sequence). The CDR3 coding sequence is TGCAGTGCTAGCGGGAAGGAGACCCAGTACTTC. Its protein is CSASGKETQYF.

The table lists this clone with a few counts. The chain has TRBV6-5 and TRBJ1-1, with TRBD1 matching 7 bases. CDR1 and CDR2 from the germline V gene are MNHEY and SVGAGI. The CDR3 loop spans 13 amino acids. The junction had 4 bases not matched to a gene; V was cut back by 4 bases and J by 5 bases. CDR3 sequence: CASSFFRGTEAFF. The CDR3 DNA sequence: TGTGCCAGCAGTTTCTTCAGGGGGACTGAAGCTTTCTTT.

The table lists this clone with a count of one. This chain uses TRBV6-1 with TRBJ1-1, with 9 bases matching TRBD1. V shed 8 bases and J 4 bases; nucleotides not matched to a gene: 5. CDR3 length equals 13 residues. Looked up from germline, CDR1 is MNHNS and CDR2 is SASEGT. The CDR3 protein is CASSTGGGTEAFF. CDR3 in DNA: TGTGCCAGCTCTACAGGGGGCGGCACTGAAGCTTTCTTT.

This clone was seen only once. This sequence joins TRBV7-2 and TRBJ2-1, with D unclear. The CDR3 extends over 12 amino acids. Trimming shortened V by 3 bases and J by 8 bases, and 8 bases separated the two germline ends. Germline assignment: CDR1 SGHTA and CDR2 FQGNSA. The CDR3 loop is CASSFPVHEQFF. The CDR3 DNA reads as TGTGCCAGCAGCTTCCCTGTCCATGAGCAGTTCTTC.

The chain is built from TRBV28 and TRBJ2-3; TRBD1 might be the D (8 bases). Germline V CDR1 and CDR2: MDHEN, SYDVKM. Deletions cut 6 bases from V and 6 bases from J, with 16 bases between. This CDR3 contains 14 residues. The CDR3 sequence: CASRHRGGFDTQYF. The CDR3 bases are TGTGCCAGCAGGCACAGGGGGGGCTTCGATACGCAGTATTTT.

V gene TRBV5-8 combines with J gene TRBJ1-1; D unclear. This CDR3 is built from 15 residues. Germline CDR1 is SGHTS and CDR2 is YDEGEE. Deletions cut 4 bases from V and 4 bases from J, with 17 bases between. CDR3 in DNA: TGTGCCAGCAGCCCTGGGGAGTTCAGGAGCACTGAAGCTTTCTTT. It encodes CASSPGEFRSTEAFF.

The V gene is TRBV5-4, the J gene TRBJ2-7, with TRBD2 matching over 11 bases. The ends lost 5 bases at V and 1 base at J; junction bases unmatched: 5. The CDR3 contains 15 residues. Germline lookup yields CDR1 SGHNT and CDR2 YYREEE (reference sequence). The CDR3 loop is CASSYRLAGSYEQYF. In DNA, the CDR3 is TGTGCCAGCAGTTACCGACTAGCGGGGTCCTACGAGCAGTACTTC. The whole variable domain, filled in from reference TRBV5-4 and TRBJ2-7, reads ETGVTQSPTHLIKTRGQQVTLRCSSQSGHNTVSWYQQALGQGPQFIFQYYREEENGRGNFPPRFSGLQFPNYSSELNVNALELDDSALYLCASSYRLAGSYEQYFGPGTRLTVT.

The V and J genes are TRBV30 and TRBJ1-1, with TRBD1 matching over 7 bases. The J segment lost 3 bases and the V segment lost 2 bases, leaving 3 bases of the junction unmatched. This CDR3 has 13 amino acids. Germline assignment: CDR1 GTSNPN and CDR2 SVGIG (reference sequence). CDR3: CAWSPTGDTEAFF. The CDR3 DNA follows: TGTGCCTGGAGTCCTACAGGGGACACTGAAGCTTTCTTT. Using reference TRBV30 and TRBJ1-1 for the parts outside the CDR3, the full variable domain is SQTIHQWPATLVQPVGSPLSLECTVEGTSNPNLYWYRQAAGRGLQLLFYSVGIGQISSEVPQNLSASRPQDRQFILSSKKLLLSDSGFYLCAWSPTGDTEAFFGQGTRLTVV.

In its sample, this clone was seen a few times. The chain couples TRBV27 to TRBJ2-5; D perhaps matches TRBD2 (6 bases). Per the germline V gene, CDR1 is MNHEY and CDR2 is SMNVEV (reference sequence). The CDR3 has 15 amino acids. Trimming cost V 1 base and J 1 base, with 10 bases left between them. Written as DNA, the CDR3 is TGTGCCAGCAGTTTATTGGGGGGACTCCAAGAGACCCAGTACTTC. Encoded protein: CASSLLGGLQETQYF.

The genes are TRBV13 and TRBJ2-7; 8 nucleotides line up with TRBD2. There are 15 residues in the CDR3. The V segment lost 0 bases and the J segment 0 bases; nucleotides outside the gene matches: 1. Germline V gene sequence: CDR1 PRHDT, CDR2 FYEKMQ (reference sequence). The CDR3 bases are TGTGCCAGCAGCTTAGGGGGACTAGTCTCCTACGAGCAGTACTTC. As protein: CASSLGGLVSYEQYF.

V is TRBV7-2 and J is TRBJ2-7, with a weak D call TRBD2 (5 bases). The CDR3 is 14 amino acids. V was trimmed by 5 bases and J by 2 bases, leaving 13 bases between them. The V gene's germline CDR1 is SGHTA and CDR2 FQGNSA. The CDR3, as DNA: TGTGCCAGCAGCCTGGTTGGGCGGGCCTACGAGCAGTACTTC. Its translation is CASSLVGRAYEQYF.

The CDR3: CASSLATGPYNSPLHF. The DNA for the CDR3 is TGTGCCAGCAGCTTAGCGACAGGGCCCTATAATTCACCCCTCCACTTT. The V and J genes are TRBV7-6 and TRBJ1-6, with 7 bases that match TRBD1. The CDR3 runs 16 residues. Germline V gene lookup returns CDR1 SGHVS and CDR2 FNYEAQ. Trimming cost V 0 bases and J 2 bases; bases outside gene matches: 1. Drawing the rest from reference TRBV7-6 and TRBJ1-6, the complete variable domain is GAGVSQSPRYKVTKRGQDVALRCDPISGHVSLYWYRQALGQGPEFLTYFNYEAQQDKSGLPNDRFSAERPEGSISTLTIQRTEQRDSAMYRCASSLATGPYNSPLHFGNGTRLTVT.

The V call is TRBV29-1, the J call TRBJ2-3, with 9 bases matching TRBD2. Germline values: CDR1 SQVTM, CDR2 ANQGSEA. CDR3 size: 15 residues. The trim removed 3 bases at V and 5 bases at J, leaving 9 bases unmatched. The CDR3, as DNA: TGCAGCGTTGAGCCTAGCGGGGCCACAGTAGATACGCAGTATTTT. Translation: CSVEPSGATVDTQYF.

The J gene is TRBJ1-2, the V gene TRBV15; D not resolved. CDR1 is LNHNV and CDR2 is YYDKDF in the germline V gene (reference sequence). Trimming stripped 7 bases from V and 0 bases from J, with 12 bases between. CDR3 length: 14 residues. This chain's CDR3 is CATTRTYANYGYTF. DNA of the CDR3: TGTGCCACCACGAGGACGTATGCTAACTATGGCTACACCTTC.

The chain carries TRBV5-1 and TRBJ1-1; D call uncertain. The CDR3 extends over 13 amino acids. Germline CDR1 reads SGHRS; CDR2 reads YFSETQ. Trimming pared 1 base from V and 3 bases from J, leaving 7 bases between. Written as DNA, the CDR3 is TGCGCCAGCAGCTTGTGGGAGTACACTGAAGCTTTCTTT. This encodes CASSLWEYTEAFF. Drawing the rest from reference TRBV5-1 and TRBJ1-1, the complete variable domain is KAGVTQTPRYLIKTRGQQVTLSCSPISGHRSVSWYQQTPGQGLQFLFEYFSETQRNKGNFPGRFSGRQFSNSRSEMNVSTLELGDSALYLCASSLWEYTEAFFGQGTRLTVV.

The chain uses TRBV7-9 and TRBJ2-7, with TRBD2 matching 8 bases. CDR3 size: 14 residues. Germline values: CDR1 SEHNR, CDR2 FQNEAQ (reference sequence). V trimming: 5 bases; J trimming: 4 bases; junction bases outside the gene matches: 7. The CDR3 loop reads CASSPAGGEYEQYF. CDR3 nucleotide sequence: TGTGCCAGCAGCCCGGCGGGGGGCGAATACGAGCAGTACTTC.

The chain carries TRBV19 and TRBJ2-7; TRBD1 aligns across 8 bases. Germline lookup yields CDR1 LNHDA and CDR2 SQIVND (reference sequence). The CDR3 totals 15 residues. The junction had 7 bases not matched to a gene; V was cut back by 2 bases and J by 4 bases. CDR3 sequence reads: CASSIPGDRGYEQYF. CDR3 DNA: TGTGCCAGTAGTATACCCGGAGACAGGGGTTACGAGCAGTACTTC.

This chain connects TRBV5-4 to TRBJ1-1; no clear D. The CDR3 is 19 residues long. From germline, CDR1 is SGHNT and CDR2 YYREEE (reference sequence). Between the trimmed V and J ends, which lost 4 bases and 1 base, there was a span of 26 bases. CDR3 region: CASSPGLWEASFGNTEAFF. In DNA, the CDR3 is TGTGCCAGCAGCCCCGGACTGTGGGAGGCCTCGTTTGGGAACACTGAAGCTTTCTTT. The full variable domain, with the rest looked up from reference TRBV5-4 and TRBJ1-1, is ETGVTQSPTHLIKTRGQQVTLRCSSQSGHNTVSWYQQALGQGPQFIFQYYREEENGRGNFPPRFSGLQFPNYSSELNVNALELDDSALYLCASSPGLWEASFGNTEAFFGQGTRLTVV.

The V and J genes are TRBV6-5 and TRBJ1-2; tentatively, D is TRBD1 (6 bases). Deletions cut 2 bases from V and 8 bases from J, with 21 bases between. Germline lookup yields CDR1 MNHEY and CDR2 SVGAGI. This CDR3 contains 16 residues. The chain's CDR3 is CASSYLLGGLVWGYTF. As DNA, the CDR3 is TGTGCCAGCAGTTACCTCTTGGGGGGGCTTGTCTGGGGCTACACCTTC.

This rearrangement joins TRBV11-2 to TRBJ1-2, with D perhaps matching TRBD1 (5 bases). Trimming left V 0 bases short and J 6 bases short, with 14 bases between. Germline V gene lookup returns CDR1 SGHAT and CDR2 FQNNGV. The CDR3 totals 15 residues. The CDR3 is CASSLEGQDIDGYTF. CDR3 nucleotide sequence: TGTGCCAGCAGCTTAGAAGGCCAGGACATCGATGGCTACACCTTC.

The gene calls are TRBV6-6 and TRBJ1-2, with 7 bases matching TRBD1. This CDR3 region has 13 residues. The trim removed 6 bases at V and 7 bases at J, leaving 8 bases unmatched. Germline CDR1 MNHNY, CDR2 SVGAGI (reference sequence). CDR3 nucleotide sequence: TGTGCCAGCAGAAACAGGGGAAAGGCTGGCTACACCTTC. Protein sequence: CASRNRGKAGYTF.

Here the CDR3 DNA reads TGTGCCAGCAGCTTAGCATCCGGAAACACCATATATTTT. Amino acid sequence: CASSLASGNTIYF. The V and J genes are TRBV7-2 and TRBJ1-3; D is ambiguous. The CDR3 has 13 amino acids. The V and J ends lost 0 bases and 4 bases respectively, with 4 bases between them. The germline V gene has CDR1 SGHTA and CDR2 FQGNSA.

This clone occurred a few times. This chain connects TRBV2 to TRBJ2-7; D gene ambiguous. CDR3 length: 15 residues. The V and J ends lost 8 bases and 0 bases respectively, with 17 bases between them. CDR1 is SNHLY and CDR2 is FYNNEI in the germline V gene. The CDR3 sequence is CASGRRTPYSYEQYF. For the CDR3, the DNA is TGTGCCAGCGGGCGACGGACGCCCTACTCCTACGAGCAGTACTTC.

The J gene is TRBJ2-7, the V gene TRBV27; a possible D gene is TRBD2 (5 bases). The ends were cut back, 8 bases at V and 6 bases at J, with 14 bases in the middle. The CDR3 consists of 12 residues. Germline V gene sequence: CDR1 MNHEY, CDR2 SMNVEV (reference sequence). The CDR3 reads CASLGERGEQYF. The CDR3, as DNA: TGTGCCAGCCTCGGGGAAAGAGGCGAGCAGTACTTC.